This TCR beta chain was recorded in a study of molecular identifiers for immune sequencing clone quantification (dated by TCRdb to about 2018). General notes on the study: For a replicate experiment, RNA from around 20,000 or 100,000 naive CD8 T cells was divided into five aliquots, and four of the five aliquots were sequenced. This methods study used CD8 T cells to benchmark TCR RNA copy counting and molecular-identifier clustering-based TCR repertoire sequencing (MIDCIRS).

Including the terminal cysteine and phenylalanine, the CDR3 comprises 14 residues. Only CDR3 DNA remains: 42 bases, in frame from the first base. CDR1 and CDR2 were assigned from the germline V gene as SNHLY and FYNNEI. Between the V and J ends, shortened by 5 bases and 0 bases respectively, the junction contains 11 bases. Overall study outcomes, separate from this receptor: Spiked-in Jurkat TCR RNA equivalent to a single cell was reported to be detectable even among fewer than 1.2 million naive CD8 T cells. Without barcode sub-clustering, chimeric consensus sequences inflated TCR diversity; chimeras reached as high as 47%. In CMV-specific effector cells, clones with more than 20 RNA copies accounted for over 97% of molecules, whereas in naive cells such clones accounted for under 1%. Modeling estimated around 3 recovered TCR RNA copies per cell, compared with about 10 by digital PCR, which implies 30% to 35% capture efficiency. The naive libraries included spiked-in Jurkat TCR RNA (around nine copies' worth), and this Jurkat TCR RNA is not part of the donor repertoire. The sizes of highly expanded clones could end up underestimated when identical TCR molecules share a barcode.

The library was produced with PCR. TCRdb lists the instrument as NextSeq 500. Bulk TCR libraries were made following a previously described method, with the TCR primers given in Table S5. Total RNA was purified with the Qiagen AllPrep DNA/RNA kit. Before analysis, reads from multiple sequencing runs of the same library were pooled. For the original study's pipeline: Only reads with exact TCR constant sequence were kept, trimmed to 150 nt, and grouped by their 12-nt molecular barcodes. Reads within each barcode group were sub-clustered using a 15% Levenshtein threshold, and quality-weighted consensus sequences were constructed for each RNA molecule. Non-functional sequences were discarded, and so were lower-count sequences lying one edit away from another sequence. Based on a fit of two negative binomial distributions, barcode sub-clusters having less than 20% of the maximum read count were discarded. The public sequencing data were trimmed at Q25 with fastp and processed into clonotypes with MiXCR by TCRdb, which kept only in-frame beta chains. Every CDR3 protein is listed once, alongside the most common genes and DNA of its rows. The V and J calls reflect TCRdb's pipeline rather than the authors' work. The sample table records about half a million distinct CDR3 sequences; 25% of these occur just once. Clones ranked in the top ten supply roughly 0.79% of the sample.

There are many counts of this clonotype. Its antigen specificity is not known. Per-base quality was not reported, and no clone a single base away is much larger than it. Libraries of naive CD8 T cells were built from anywhere between roughly 17,000 and 1,000,000 sorted cells, with 10%, 30% or 50% of the purified RNA used. Naive CD8 T cells, defined as CD8+CD4-CCR7+CD45RA+, were FACS-sorted into RLT Plus buffer on a BD FACSAria II. To test detection sensitivity, Jurkat RNA equal to 9 to 10 TCR copies was added to samples of about 17,000-1,100,000 naive CD8 T cells. Enrichment of CD8 T cells was done with RosetteSep CD8+ T Cell Enrichment Cocktail plus Ficoll-Paque, and ACK red cell lysis came afterward.

Sequencing was carried out using naive CD8+ T cells from blood, with Jurkat cell RNA spiked in. The cell subset or site label, read with the paper, signifies: FACS-sorted CD8+CD4-CCR7+CD45RA+ naive T cells. The receptor was derived from a human donor in good health. Some libraries in this study had Jurkat cell RNA spiked in. Rearrangement joined TRBV2 to TRBJ2-7; there is no confident call for the D gene. The DNA sequence reads TGTGCCAGCAGTTGGGTTTCATCCTCCTACGAGCAGTACTTC. Translated, it gives CASSWVSSSYEQYF.